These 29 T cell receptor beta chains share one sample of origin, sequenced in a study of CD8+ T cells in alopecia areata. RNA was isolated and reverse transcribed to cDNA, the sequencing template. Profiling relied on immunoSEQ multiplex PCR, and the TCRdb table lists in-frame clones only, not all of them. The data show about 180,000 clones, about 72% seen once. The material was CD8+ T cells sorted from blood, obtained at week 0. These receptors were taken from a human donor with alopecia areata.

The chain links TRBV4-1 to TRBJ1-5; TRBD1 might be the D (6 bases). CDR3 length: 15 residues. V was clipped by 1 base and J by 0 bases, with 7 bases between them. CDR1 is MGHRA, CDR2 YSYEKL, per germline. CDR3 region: CASSQGTDSNQPQHF. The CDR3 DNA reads TGCGCCAGCAGCCAAGGGACAGATAGCAATCAGCCCCAGCATTTT.

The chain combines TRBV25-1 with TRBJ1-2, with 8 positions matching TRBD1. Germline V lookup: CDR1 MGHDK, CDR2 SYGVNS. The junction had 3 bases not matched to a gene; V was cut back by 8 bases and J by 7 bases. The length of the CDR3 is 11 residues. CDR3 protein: CASWTGSGYTF. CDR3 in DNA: TGTGCCAGCTGGACAGGGTCTGGCTACACCTTC.

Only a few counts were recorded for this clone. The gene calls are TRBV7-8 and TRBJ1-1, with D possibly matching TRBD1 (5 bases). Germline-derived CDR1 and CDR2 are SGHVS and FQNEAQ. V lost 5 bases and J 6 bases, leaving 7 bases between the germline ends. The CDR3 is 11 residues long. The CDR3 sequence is CASSDSPEAFF. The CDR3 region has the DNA TGTGCCAGCAGCGACAGCCCTGAAGCTTTCTTT.

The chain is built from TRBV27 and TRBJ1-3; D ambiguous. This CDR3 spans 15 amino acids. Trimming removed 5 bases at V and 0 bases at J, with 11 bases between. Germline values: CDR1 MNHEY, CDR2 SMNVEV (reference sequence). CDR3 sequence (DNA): TGTGCCAGCAGTCCGAGTAGGAGCTCTGGAAACACCATATATTTT. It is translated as CASSPSRSSGNTIYF.

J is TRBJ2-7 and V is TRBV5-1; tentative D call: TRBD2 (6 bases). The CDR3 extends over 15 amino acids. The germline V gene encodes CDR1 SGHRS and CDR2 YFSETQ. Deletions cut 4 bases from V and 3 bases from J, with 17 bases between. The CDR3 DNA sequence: TGCGCCAGCAGCGCGACTAGTGGGGTCTACTACGAGCAGTACTTC. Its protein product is CASSATSGVYYEQYF.

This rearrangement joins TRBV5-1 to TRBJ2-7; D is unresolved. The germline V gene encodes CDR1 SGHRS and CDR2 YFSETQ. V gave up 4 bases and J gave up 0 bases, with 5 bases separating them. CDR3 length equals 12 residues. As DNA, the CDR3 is TGCGCCAGCAGCGAGGCCTCCTACGAGCAGTACTTC. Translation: CASSEASYEQYF.

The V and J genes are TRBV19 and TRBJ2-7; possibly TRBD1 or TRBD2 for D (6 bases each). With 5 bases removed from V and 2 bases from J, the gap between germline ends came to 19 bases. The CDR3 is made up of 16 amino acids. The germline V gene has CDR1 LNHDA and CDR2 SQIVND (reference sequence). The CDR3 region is CASSGAGGHFAYEQYF. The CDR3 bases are TGTGCCAGTAGTGGTGCTGGGGGGCACTTTGCCTACGAGCAGTACTTC.

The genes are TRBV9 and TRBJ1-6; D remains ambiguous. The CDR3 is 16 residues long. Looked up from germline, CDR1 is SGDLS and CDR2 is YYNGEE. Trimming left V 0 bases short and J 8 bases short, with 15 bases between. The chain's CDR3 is CASSVGKLSPHSPLHF. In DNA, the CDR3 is TGTGCCAGCAGCGTAGGAAAGTTGAGCCCTCATTCACCCCTCCACTTT.

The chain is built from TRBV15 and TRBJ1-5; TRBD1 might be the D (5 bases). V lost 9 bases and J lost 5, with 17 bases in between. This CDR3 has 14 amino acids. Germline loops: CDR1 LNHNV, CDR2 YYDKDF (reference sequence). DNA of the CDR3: TGTGCCACGAACCCCAGGGAGGGAGATCAGCCCCAGCATTTT. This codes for CATNPREGDQPQHF.

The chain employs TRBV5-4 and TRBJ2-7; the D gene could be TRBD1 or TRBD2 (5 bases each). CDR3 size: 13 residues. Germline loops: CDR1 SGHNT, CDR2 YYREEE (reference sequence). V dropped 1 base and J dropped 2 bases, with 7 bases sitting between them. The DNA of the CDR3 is TGTGCCAGCAGCTTGATGGGGGCCTACGAGCAGTACTTC. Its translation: CASSLMGAYEQYF.

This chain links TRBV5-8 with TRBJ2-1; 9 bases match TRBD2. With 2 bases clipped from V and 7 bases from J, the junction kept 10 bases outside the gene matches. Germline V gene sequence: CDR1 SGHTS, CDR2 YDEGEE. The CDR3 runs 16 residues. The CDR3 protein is CASSFPSGEHRNEQFF. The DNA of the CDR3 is TGTGCCAGCAGCTTCCCTAGCGGGGAGCACAGGAATGAGCAGTTCTTC. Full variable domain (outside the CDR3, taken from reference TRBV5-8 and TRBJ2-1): EAGVTQSPTHLIKTRGQQATLRCSPISGHTSVYWYQQALGLGLQFLLWYDEGEERNRGNFPPRFSGRQFPNYSSELNVNALELEDSALYLCASSFPSGEHRNEQFFGPGTRLTVL.

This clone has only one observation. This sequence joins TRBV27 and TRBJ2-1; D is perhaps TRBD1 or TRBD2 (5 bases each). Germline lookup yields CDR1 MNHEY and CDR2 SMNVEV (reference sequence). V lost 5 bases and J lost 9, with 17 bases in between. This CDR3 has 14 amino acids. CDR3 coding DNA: TGTGCCAGCAGTCGACCCGGGACCATCAGTGAGCAGTTCTTC. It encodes CASSRPGTISEQFF.

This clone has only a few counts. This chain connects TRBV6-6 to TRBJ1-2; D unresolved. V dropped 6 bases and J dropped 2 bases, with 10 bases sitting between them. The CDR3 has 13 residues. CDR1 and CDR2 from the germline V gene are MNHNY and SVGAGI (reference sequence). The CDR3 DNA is TGTGCCAGCAGCCAGCGAAGAAACTATGGCTACACCTTC. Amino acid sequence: CASSQRRNYGYTF.

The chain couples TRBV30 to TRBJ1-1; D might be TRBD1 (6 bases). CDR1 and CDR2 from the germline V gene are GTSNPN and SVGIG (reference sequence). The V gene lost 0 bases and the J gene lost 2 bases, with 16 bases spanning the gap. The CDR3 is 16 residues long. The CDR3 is CAWSVRGGRINTEAFF. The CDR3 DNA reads TGTGCCTGGAGTGTAAGGGGGGGAAGGATAAACACTGAAGCTTTCTTT.

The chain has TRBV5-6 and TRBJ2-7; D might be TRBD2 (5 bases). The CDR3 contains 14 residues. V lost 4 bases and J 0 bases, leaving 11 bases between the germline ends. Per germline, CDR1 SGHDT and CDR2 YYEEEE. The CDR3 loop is CASSPDLSSYEQYF. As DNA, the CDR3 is TGTGCCAGCAGCCCGGACTTAAGCTCCTACGAGCAGTACTTC.

The CDR3 sequence is CASSLELAGGPGDEQFF. CDR3 coding DNA: TGTGCCAGCAGCTTAGAACTAGCGGGGGGGCCGGGCGATGAGCAGTTCTTC. The chain employs TRBV13 and TRBJ2-1; TRBD2 aligns across 13 bases. CDR1 is PRHDT, CDR2 FYEKMQ, per germline (reference sequence). V shed 1 base and J 8 bases; nucleotides not matched to a gene: 8. CDR3 length: 17 amino acids.

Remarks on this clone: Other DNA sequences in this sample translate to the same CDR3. The CDR3 region is CASSFGSTDTQYF. In DNA, the CDR3 is TGTGCCAGCAGCTTTGGAAGCACAGATACGCAGTATTTT. The chain employs TRBV5-6 and TRBJ2-3; D is uncertain. This CDR3 region has 13 residues. Between the trimmed V and J ends, which lost 2 bases and 0 bases, there was a span of 4 bases. In germline, CDR1 is SGHDT, CDR2 YYEEEE.

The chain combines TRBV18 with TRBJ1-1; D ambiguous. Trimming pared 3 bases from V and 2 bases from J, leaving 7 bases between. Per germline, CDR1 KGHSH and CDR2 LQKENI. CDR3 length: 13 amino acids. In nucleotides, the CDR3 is TGTGCCAGCTCACCGGCAGGTAACACTGAAGCTTTCTTT. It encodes CASSPAGNTEAFF.

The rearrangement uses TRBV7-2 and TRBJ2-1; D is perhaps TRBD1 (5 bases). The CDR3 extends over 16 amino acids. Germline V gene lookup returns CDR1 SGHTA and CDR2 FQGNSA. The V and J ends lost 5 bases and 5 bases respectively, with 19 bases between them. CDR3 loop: CASSPSGRVVNNEQFF. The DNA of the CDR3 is TGTGCCAGCAGCCCCTCAGGCAGGGTAGTCAACAATGAGCAGTTCTTC.

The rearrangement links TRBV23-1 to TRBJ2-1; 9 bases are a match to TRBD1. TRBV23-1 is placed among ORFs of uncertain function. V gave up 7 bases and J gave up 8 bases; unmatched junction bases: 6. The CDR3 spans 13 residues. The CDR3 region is CASTGQGIDEQFF. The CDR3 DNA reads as TGCGCCAGCACCGGACAGGGGATTGATGAGCAGTTCTTC.

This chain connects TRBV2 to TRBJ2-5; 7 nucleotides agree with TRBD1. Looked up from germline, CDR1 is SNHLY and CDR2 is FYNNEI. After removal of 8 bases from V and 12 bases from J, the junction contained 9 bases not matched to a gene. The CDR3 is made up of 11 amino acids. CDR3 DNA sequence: TGTGCCAGCCGAGGGGGACAGACTAAGTACTTC. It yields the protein CASRGGQTKYF.

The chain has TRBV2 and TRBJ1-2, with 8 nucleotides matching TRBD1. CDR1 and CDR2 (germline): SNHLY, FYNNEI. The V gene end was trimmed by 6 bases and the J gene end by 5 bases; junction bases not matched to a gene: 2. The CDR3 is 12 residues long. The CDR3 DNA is TGTGCCAGCAGGGACAGGGTTTATGGCTACACCTTC. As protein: CASRDRVYGYTF.

The CDR3 reads CASSPPTTLNTEAFF. As DNA, the CDR3 is TGTGCCAGCAGCCCCCCCACGACCCTGAACACTGAAGCTTTCTTT. This chain links TRBV5-6 with TRBJ1-1; D not certain. The CDR3 spans 15 residues. The germline gives CDR1 SGHDT, CDR2 YYEEEE. V was shortened by 4 bases and J by 0 bases, with 13 bases between the two germline ends. The full variable domain, completed using reference TRBV5-6 and TRBJ1-1, is DAGVTQSPTHLIKTRGQQVTLRCSPKSGHDTVSWYQQALGQGPQFIFQYYEEEERQRGNFPDRFSGHQFPNYSSELNVNALLLGDSALYLCASSPPTTLNTEAFFGQGTRLTVV.

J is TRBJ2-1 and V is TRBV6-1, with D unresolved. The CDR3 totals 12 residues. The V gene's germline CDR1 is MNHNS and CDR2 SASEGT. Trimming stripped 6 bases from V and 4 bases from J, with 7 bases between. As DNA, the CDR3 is TGTGCCAGCAGGTACACATACAATGAGCAGTTCTTC. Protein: CASRYTYNEQFF.

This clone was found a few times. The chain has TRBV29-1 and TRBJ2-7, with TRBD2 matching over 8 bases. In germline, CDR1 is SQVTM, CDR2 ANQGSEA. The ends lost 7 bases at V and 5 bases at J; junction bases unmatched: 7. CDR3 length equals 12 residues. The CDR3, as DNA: TGCAGCGCCCGGACTAGCTGGGACGAGCAGTACTTC. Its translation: CSARTSWDEQYF.

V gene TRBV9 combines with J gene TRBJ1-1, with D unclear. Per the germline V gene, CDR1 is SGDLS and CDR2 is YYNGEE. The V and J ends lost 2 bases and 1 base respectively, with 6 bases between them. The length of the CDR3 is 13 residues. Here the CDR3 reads CASSVSGNTEAFF. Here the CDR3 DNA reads TGTGCCAGCAGCGTCTCAGGGAACACTGAAGCTTTCTTT.

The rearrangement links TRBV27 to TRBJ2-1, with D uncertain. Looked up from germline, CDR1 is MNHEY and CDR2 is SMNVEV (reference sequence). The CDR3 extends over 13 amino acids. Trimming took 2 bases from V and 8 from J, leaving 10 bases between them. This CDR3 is CASSLEWSYEQFF. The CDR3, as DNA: TGTGCCAGCAGTTTAGAGTGGTCTTATGAGCAGTTCTTC.

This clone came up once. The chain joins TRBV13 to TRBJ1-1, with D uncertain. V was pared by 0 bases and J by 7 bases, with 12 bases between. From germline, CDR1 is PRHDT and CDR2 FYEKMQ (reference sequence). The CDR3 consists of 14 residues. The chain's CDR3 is CASSLGVEPNEAFF. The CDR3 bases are TGTGCCAGCAGCTTAGGAGTTGAGCCGAATGAAGCTTTCTTT.

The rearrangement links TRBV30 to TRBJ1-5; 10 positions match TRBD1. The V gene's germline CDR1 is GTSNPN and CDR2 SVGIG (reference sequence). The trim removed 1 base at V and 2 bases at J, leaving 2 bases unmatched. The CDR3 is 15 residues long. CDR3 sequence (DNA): TGTGCCTGGAGTGCAGGGACAGGGGGCAATCAGCCCCAGCATTTT. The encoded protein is CAWSAGTGGNQPQHF.